The TCR beta chain under discussion was sequenced for a study of shared clonotypes between healthy human individuals. The study, taken as a whole, reports: Memory subsets had estimated richness that was generally smaller than that of naive subsets. When naive CD4 clonotypes were compared across several donors, about 4.8% were shared.

Worth noting for this clone: Its antigen is not known.

Germline trimming cut 9 bases from V and 0 bases from J; bases unmatched to any gene: 13. This CDR3 is built from 18 residues. In germline, CDR1 is WNHNN, CDR2 SYGVQD (reference sequence). In the authors' workflow: Filtering differed because ImmunoSEQ produced junction-only sequences that carried no quality scores. Generated by immunoSEQ multiplex PCR, the TCRdb table keeps only in-frame clones and is missing some. For V, J and clone size, that table is used; D and trimming come from the DNA. The sample includes a few million clones, more than 85% seen only once; the top ten take 0.39%. The chain recombines TRBV10-1 with TRBJ2-3, with TRBD2 identical over 12 bases. This clonotype originated in a young man in good health. Some clones in this sample may be carry-over from other donors' samples. What was sequenced was naive CD4+ T cells from PBMCs. This sample's subset: CD45RA+ positively selected. The CDR3 DNA follows: TGCGCCAGTACCGAGAAGACTAGCGGGGGTACTAGCACAGATACGCAGTATTTT. This sequence encodes CASTEKTSGGTSTDTQYF.